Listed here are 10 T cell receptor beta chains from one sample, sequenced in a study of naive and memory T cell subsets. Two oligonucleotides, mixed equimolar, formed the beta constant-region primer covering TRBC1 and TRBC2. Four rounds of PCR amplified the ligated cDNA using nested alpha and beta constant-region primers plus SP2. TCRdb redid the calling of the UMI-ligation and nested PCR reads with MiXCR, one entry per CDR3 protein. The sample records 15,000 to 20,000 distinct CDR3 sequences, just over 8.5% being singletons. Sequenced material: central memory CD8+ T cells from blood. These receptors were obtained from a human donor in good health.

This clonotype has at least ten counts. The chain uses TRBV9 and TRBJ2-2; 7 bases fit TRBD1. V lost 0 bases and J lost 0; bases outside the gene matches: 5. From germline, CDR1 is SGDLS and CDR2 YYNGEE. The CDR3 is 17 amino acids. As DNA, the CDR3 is TGTGCCAGCAGCGTAGCGAGACAGGGTACGAACACCGGGGAGCTGTTTTTT. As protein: CASSVARQGTNTGELFF.

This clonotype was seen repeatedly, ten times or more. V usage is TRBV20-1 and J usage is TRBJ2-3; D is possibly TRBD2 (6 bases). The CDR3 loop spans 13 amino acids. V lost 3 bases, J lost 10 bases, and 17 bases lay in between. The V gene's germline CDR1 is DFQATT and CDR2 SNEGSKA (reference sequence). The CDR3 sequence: CSARDAGTPAQYF. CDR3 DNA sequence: TGCAGTGCTAGGGACGCCGGGACTCCCGCGCAGTATTTT.

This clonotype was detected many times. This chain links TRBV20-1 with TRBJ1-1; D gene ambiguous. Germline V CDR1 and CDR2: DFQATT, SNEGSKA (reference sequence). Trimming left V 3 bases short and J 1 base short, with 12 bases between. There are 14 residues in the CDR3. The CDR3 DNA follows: TGCAGTGCTAGGACGGTCAATTCGAACACTGAAGCTTTCTTT. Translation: CSARTVNSNTEAFF.

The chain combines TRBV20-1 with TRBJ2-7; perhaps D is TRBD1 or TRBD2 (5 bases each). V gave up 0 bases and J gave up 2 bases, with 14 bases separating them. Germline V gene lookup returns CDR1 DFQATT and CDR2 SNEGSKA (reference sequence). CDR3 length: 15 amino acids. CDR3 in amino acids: CSARDRDDGTYEQYF. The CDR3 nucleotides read TGCAGTGCTAGAGATAGGGACGACGGTACCTACGAGCAGTACTTC.

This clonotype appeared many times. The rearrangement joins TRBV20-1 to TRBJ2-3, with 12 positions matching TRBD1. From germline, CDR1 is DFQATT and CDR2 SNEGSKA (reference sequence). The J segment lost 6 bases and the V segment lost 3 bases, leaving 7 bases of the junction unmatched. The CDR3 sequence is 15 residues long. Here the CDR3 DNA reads TGCAGTGCTAGTGAGGGGACAGGGGGCGCGGATACGCAGTATTTT. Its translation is CSASEGTGGADTQYF.

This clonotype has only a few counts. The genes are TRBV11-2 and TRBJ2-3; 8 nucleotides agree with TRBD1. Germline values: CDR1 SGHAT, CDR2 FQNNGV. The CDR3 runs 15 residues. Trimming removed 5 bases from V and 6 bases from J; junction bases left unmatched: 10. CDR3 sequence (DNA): TGTGCCAGCAGCGCCGACCAGGGGGCAGGGGATACGCAGTATTTT. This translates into CASSADQGAGDTQYF. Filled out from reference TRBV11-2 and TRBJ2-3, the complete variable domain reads EAGVAQSPRYKIIEKRQSVAFWCNPISGHATLYWYQQILGQGPKLLIQFQNNGVVDDSQLPKDRFSAERLKGVDSTLKIQPAKLEDSAVYLCASSADQGAGDTQYFGPGTRLTVL.

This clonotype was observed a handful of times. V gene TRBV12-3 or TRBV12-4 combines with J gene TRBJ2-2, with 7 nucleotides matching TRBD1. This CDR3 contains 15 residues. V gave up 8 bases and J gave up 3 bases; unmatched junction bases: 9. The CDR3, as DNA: TGTGCCAGCCTTTTGGGGGACAGCTACACCGGGGAGCTGTTTTTT. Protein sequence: CASLLGDSYTGELFF.

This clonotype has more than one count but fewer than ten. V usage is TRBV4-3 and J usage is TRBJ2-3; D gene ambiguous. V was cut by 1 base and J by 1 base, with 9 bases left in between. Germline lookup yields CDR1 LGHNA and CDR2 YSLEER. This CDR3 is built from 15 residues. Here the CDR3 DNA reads TGCGCCAGCAGCCAAGGGTGGCAGGGCACAGATACGCAGTATTTT. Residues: CASSQGWQGTDTQYF.

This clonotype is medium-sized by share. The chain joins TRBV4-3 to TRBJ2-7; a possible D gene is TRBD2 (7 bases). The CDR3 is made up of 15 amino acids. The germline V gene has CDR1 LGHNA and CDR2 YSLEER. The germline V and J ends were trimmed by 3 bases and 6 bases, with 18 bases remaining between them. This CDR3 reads CASSQSAGARGEQYF. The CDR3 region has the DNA TGCGCCAGCAGCCAGAGCGCGGGGGCGCGGGGCGAGCAGTACTTC.

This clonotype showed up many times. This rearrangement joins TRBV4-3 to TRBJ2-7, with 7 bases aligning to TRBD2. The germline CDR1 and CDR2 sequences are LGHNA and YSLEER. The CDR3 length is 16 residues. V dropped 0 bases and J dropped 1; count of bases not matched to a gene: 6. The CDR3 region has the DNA TGCGCCAGCAGCCAAGATCATGGACTAGAATCCTACGAGCAGTACTTC. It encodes CASSQDHGLESYEQYF.